This T cell receptor beta chain was captured by sequencing in a study of blood T cell repertoires in COVID-19. Whole-study context: COVID-19 samples collected from the United States, Italy and Spain covered acute and convalescent phases.

Profiled with immunoSEQ multiplex PCR; TCRdb holds only in-frame clones, not every one. In the table there are about 52,000 clones, about four fifths of which are singletons. Trimming at V came to 3 bases and at J to 1 base, leaving 2 bases not matched to a gene. The CDR3 extends over 14 amino acids. Germline V CDR1 and CDR2: MNHEY, SMNVEV (reference sequence). This TCR was sampled from a man between 65 and 85 years old with active COVID-19. This rearrangement joins TRBV27 to TRBJ1-1; the match to TRBD1 covers 7 bases. Material for sequencing was peripheral blood. The CDR3 DNA reads TGTGCCAGCAGTTTTCAGGGGGGGAACACTGAAGCTTTCTTT. Its protein product is CASSFQGGNTEAFF.